This T cell receptor beta chain emerged from a study of blood T cell repertoires in COVID-19. About the research overall: The United States, Italy and Spain supplied acute and convalescent COVID-19 samples. Sample material is recorded as cDNA or gDNA derived from T cells, B-cell-depleted T cells, or PBMCs.

This CDR3 contains 15 residues. The germline V gene encodes CDR1 MNHEY and CDR2 SMNVEV (reference sequence). The V segment lost 2 bases and the J segment 4 bases; nucleotides outside the gene matches: 3. Profiled with immunoSEQ multiplex PCR; TCRdb holds only in-frame clones, not every one. The table records about 65,000 clones, around 83% of them present only once. The Seattle patients joined while their infection was active and were tracked longitudinally afterward. Material: peripheral blood. This receptor was identified in a man aged 45-65 years with COVID-19, enrolled during active disease. The chain is built from TRBV27 and TRBJ2-1; TRBD2 aligns across 9 bases. CDR3 residues: CASSLISGRYNEQFF. The CDR3 nucleotides read TGTGCCAGCAGTTTAATAAGCGGGAGGTACAATGAGCAGTTCTTC.